A single sample is the source of the 30 T cell receptor beta chains below, sequenced in a study of cytomegalovirus exposure and HLA in healthy donors. The PCR contained 60 Vbeta and 13 Jbeta primers. Libraries were prepared by immunoSEQ multiplex PCR; TCRdb keeps only in-frame clonotypes and omits some of them. The sample includes under 300,000 clones, 75% to 85% of them seen just once. The sample consisted of PBMCs. The receptors stem from a woman in her sixties or seventies in good health and CMV-seropositive.

This chain uses TRBV5-4 with TRBJ2-3, with D possibly being TRBD1 (6 bases). This CDR3 comprises 15 residues. Germline assignment: CDR1 SGHNT and CDR2 YYREEE (reference sequence). The ends were cut back, 1 base at V and 1 base at J, with 10 bases in the middle. The CDR3 region is CASSLLGAGTDTQYF. The DNA for the CDR3 is TGTGCCAGCAGCTTGCTGGGGGCCGGCACAGATACGCAGTATTTT.

V is TRBV7-2 and J is TRBJ2-2, with 7 bases identical to TRBD1. Germline V lookup: CDR1 SGHTA, CDR2 FQGNSA. The CDR3 has 14 amino acids. J was trimmed by 5 bases and V by 1 base; bases with no gene match: 1. CDR3 sequence (DNA): TGTGCCAGCAGCTTAGTCAGGGGGACCGGGGAGCTGTTTTTT. As protein: CASSLVRGTGELFF.

This chain joins TRBV6-6 and TRBJ1-1; D is undetermined. The CDR3 consists of 14 residues. V was cut by 7 bases and J by 1 base, with 13 bases left in between. The germline V gene has CDR1 MNHNY and CDR2 SVGAGI (reference sequence). The CDR3 DNA sequence: TGTGCCAGCACTCACCCAGATCGGAACACTGAAGCTTTCTTT. It translates to CASTHPDRNTEAFF.

The chain carries TRBV4-2 and TRBJ2-1, with TRBD2 matching over 7 bases. The CDR3 loop spans 12 amino acids. Germline V gene data show CDR1 as LGHNA and CDR2 as YNFKEQ. The CDR3: CAAGGGDNEQFF. CDR3 in DNA: TGTGCAGCTGGGGGAGGGGACAATGAGCAGTTCTTC.

The rearrangement joins TRBV11-1 to TRBJ2-7; possibly TRBD1 for D (6 bases). This CDR3 has 14 amino acids. V shed 3 bases and J shed 2 bases, with 11 bases lying between them. Germline values: CDR1 SGHAT, CDR2 FQDESV (reference sequence). CDR3 DNA: TGTGCCAGCAGCTTCGACAGGTCAGCCTACGAGCAGTACTTC. Translating it yields CASSFDRSAYEQYF.

The rearrangement uses TRBV28 and TRBJ2-7; no clear D. Per germline, CDR1 MDHEN and CDR2 SYDVKM. V shed 3 bases and J shed 0 bases, with 6 bases lying between them. This CDR3 region has 13 residues. This chain's CDR3 is CASSLGASYEQYF. As DNA, the CDR3 is TGTGCCAGCAGTTTGGGCGCCTCCTACGAGCAGTACTTC.

In its sample, this clone was seen a few times. This chain joins TRBV13 and TRBJ2-7; 7 nucleotides align to TRBD1. This CDR3 has 16 residues. V was clipped by 5 bases and J by 6 bases; unmatched bases: 16. The germline CDR1 and CDR2 sequences are PRHDT and FYEKMQ (reference sequence). The CDR3 region is CASSRGLRDSLFEQYF. The CDR3 DNA reads TGTGCCAGCAGCCGGGGCCTCCGGGACAGCCTTTTCGAGCAGTACTTC.

This sequence joins TRBV11-2 and TRBJ2-7; 9 bases map to TRBD2. V dropped 6 bases and J dropped 2; count of bases not matched to a gene: 8. The germline V gene has CDR1 SGHAT and CDR2 FQNNGV. The CDR3 consists of 15 residues. The CDR3 loop is CASRITSGLAYEQYF. The CDR3 coding sequence is TGTGCCAGCAGGATTACTAGCGGGTTGGCCTACGAGCAGTACTTC.

The chain combines TRBV4-1 with TRBJ2-7; 11 bases align to TRBD2. There are 15 residues in the CDR3. Germline V gene sequence: CDR1 MGHRA, CDR2 YSYEKL. Trimming took 2 bases from V and 3 from J; bases not matched to a gene: 3. Here the CDR3 reads CASSQTSGRVYEQYF. In nucleotides, the CDR3 is TGCGCCAGCAGCCAAACTAGCGGGAGAGTCTACGAGCAGTACTTC.

The chain links TRBV19 to TRBJ2-7; 10 bases match TRBD1. From germline, CDR1 is LNHDA and CDR2 SQIVND (reference sequence). Trimming cost V 7 bases and J 2 bases; bases outside gene matches: 5. CDR3 length equals 14 residues. The CDR3 region has the DNA TGTGCCAGTATGGGGACAGGGGAAACCTACGAGCAGTACTTC. This translates into CASMGTGETYEQYF.

V gene TRBV5-1 combines with J gene TRBJ2-2; possibly TRBD1 for D (6 bases). The CDR3 runs to 14 residues. Trimming removed 4 bases from V and 6 bases from J, with 13 bases in between. From germline, CDR1 is SGHRS and CDR2 YFSETQ. This chain's CDR3 is CASSATGKSGELFF. The CDR3 region has the DNA TGCGCCAGCAGCGCAACAGGGAAATCCGGGGAGCTGTTTTTT.

The chain carries TRBV6-5 and TRBJ1-2; maybe TRBD1 (5 bases). V lost 0 bases and J lost 10, with 15 bases in between. Looked up from germline, CDR1 is MNHEY and CDR2 is SVGAGI. CDR3 length: 14 amino acids. The CDR3 reads CASSYSRGNSLYTF. CDR3 DNA: TGTGCCAGCAGTTACTCACGGGGGAATTCCCTCTACACCTTC.

The V call is TRBV2, the J call TRBJ2-2; D might be TRBD1 (6 bases). The V end was cut by 6 bases, the J end by 4 bases, with 15 bases between. The CDR3 consists of 15 residues. CDR1 is SNHLY and CDR2 is FYNNEI in the germline V gene. The CDR3 loop is CASSVRTDSTGELFF. CDR3 nucleotides: TGTGCCAGCAGCGTAAGGACAGACAGCACCGGGGAGCTGTTTTTT.

The chain carries TRBV7-9 and TRBJ2-1; 11 positions agree with TRBD2. CDR3 length: 15 residues. Trimming took 5 bases from V and 4 from J; bases not matched to a gene: 4. Germline-derived CDR1 and CDR2 are SEHNR and FQNEAQ (reference sequence). For the CDR3, the DNA is TGTGCCAGCAGCACGGGACTAGCGGAATACAATGAGCAGTTCTTC. Translated: CASSTGLAEYNEQFF.

The genes are TRBV4-1 and TRBJ2-2; no firm D call. Germline loops: CDR1 MGHRA, CDR2 YSYEKL. This CDR3 region has 14 residues. Trimming left V 2 bases short and J 4 bases short, with 8 bases between. This CDR3 reads CASSQLETTGELFF. As DNA, the CDR3 is TGCGCCAGCAGCCAATTGGAGACCACCGGGGAGCTGTTTTTT.

This chain connects TRBV19 to TRBJ1-2, with a weak D call TRBD1 (5 bases). CDR3 length: 12 amino acids. The V end lost 5 bases, the J end lost 8 bases, and 12 bases lay between the germline ends. Per germline, CDR1 LNHDA and CDR2 SQIVND (reference sequence). As DNA, the CDR3 is TGTGCCAGTAGTTTGACCGGGGGAGGCTACACCTTC. It is translated as CASSLTGGGYTF. Filled out from reference TRBV19 and TRBJ1-2, the complete variable domain reads DGGITQSPKYLFRKEGQNVTLSCEQNLNHDAMYWYRQDPGQGLRLIYYSQIVNDFQKGDIAEGYSVSREKKESFPLTVTSAQKNPTAFYLCASSLTGGGYTFGSGTRLTVV.

This sequence joins TRBV19 and TRBJ2-3; TRBD1 matches at 9 bases. J lost 2 bases, V lost 4 bases, and 10 bases had no gene match. CDR1 and CDR2 from the germline V gene are LNHDA and SQIVND (reference sequence). This CDR3 region has 17 residues. CDR3 sequence (DNA): TGTGCCAGTAGTACGCCGGGACAGGGTTCCCCCACAGATACGCAGTATTTT. Translating it yields CASSTPGQGSPTDTQYF. Using reference TRBV19 and TRBJ2-3 for the parts outside the CDR3, the full variable domain is DGGITQSPKYLFRKEGQNVTLSCEQNLNHDAMYWYRQDPGQGLRLIYYSQIVNDFQKGDIAEGYSVSREKKESFPLTVTSAQKNPTAFYLCASSTPGQGSPTDTQYFGPGTRLTVL.

This clone was detected only a few times. The J gene is TRBJ1-1, the V gene TRBV6-1; D gene ambiguous. Germline V gene data show CDR1 as MNHNS and CDR2 as SASEGT. Trimming shortened V by 6 bases and J by 1 base, and 9 bases separated the two germline ends. The CDR3 is 13 amino acids. In nucleotides, the CDR3 is TGTGCCAGCAGACATCAGGCGAACACTGAAGCTTTCTTT. Protein sequence: CASRHQANTEAFF.

The chain links TRBV13 to TRBJ1-1; 7 nucleotides match TRBD1. The CDR3 runs to 17 residues. The V and J ends lost 2 bases and 2 bases, in that order; junction bases with no gene match: 11. Germline V gives CDR1 PRHDT, CDR2 FYEKMQ (reference sequence). CDR3 sequence (DNA): TGTGCCAGCAGCTTAAAGAGGGGGCGCGGTGGAAACACTGAAGCTTTCTTT. Translated: CASSLKRGRGGNTEAFF.

V and J are TRBV6-1 and TRBJ1-4, with 9 bases lining up with TRBD1. Germline-derived CDR1 and CDR2 are MNHNS and SASEGT. The CDR3 loop spans 14 amino acids. Germline trimming cut 7 bases from V and 8 bases from J; bases unmatched to any gene: 8. This chain's CDR3 is CASTTGQGGEKLFF. The CDR3 DNA reads TGTGCCAGCACCACGGGACAGGGAGGCGAAAAACTGTTTTTT.

This chain joins TRBV7-9 and TRBJ2-7; 13 bases match TRBD2. CDR3 length: 15 amino acids. V lost 7 bases, J lost 3 bases, and 6 bases stayed unmatched. Germline values: CDR1 SEHNR, CDR2 FQNEAQ (reference sequence). CDR3 region: CASTGLAGEIYEQYF. CDR3 bases: TGTGCCAGCACCGGACTAGCGGGAGAAATCTACGAGCAGTACTTC.

The rearrangement uses TRBV27 and TRBJ1-2; 7 positions agree with TRBD1. The junction had 9 bases not matched to a gene; V was cut back by 8 bases and J by 6 bases. The germline CDR1 and CDR2 sequences are MNHEY and SMNVEV (reference sequence). The CDR3 covers 13 residues. CDR3 region: CASGTGVRNGYTF. The CDR3 DNA follows: TGTGCCAGCGGAACAGGGGTCCGAAATGGCTACACCTTC.

Comment on this clone: The sample holds other DNA sequences that translate to the same CDR3. The chain recombines TRBV5-1 with TRBJ1-1; a possible D gene is TRBD1 (5 bases). Per germline, CDR1 SGHRS and CDR2 YFSETQ. The CDR3 sequence is 13 residues long. Trimming took 5 bases from V and 2 from J, leaving 10 bases between them. The CDR3 region has the DNA TGCGCCAGCAGTCGGGGGGGAAACACTGAAGCTTTCTTT. It yields the protein CASSRGGNTEAFF.

This clone was counted a few times. The rearrangement joins TRBV30 to TRBJ2-3; D gene unclear. CDR3 length: 11 residues. Per germline, CDR1 GTSNPN and CDR2 SVGIG (reference sequence). V lost 3 bases and J lost 9, with 10 bases in between. CDR3 sequence: CAWRASYTQYF. The CDR3 DNA sequence: TGTGCCTGGAGAGCGTCATACACGCAGTATTTT.

The chain recombines TRBV29-1 with TRBJ2-5; TRBD2 agrees at 13 bases. The junction had 7 bases not matched to a gene; V was cut back by 8 bases and J by 4 bases. CDR1 is SQVTM, CDR2 ANQGSEA, per germline. The CDR3 has 14 residues. The CDR3, as DNA: TGCAGCACTAGCGGGAGGGCCGTTCGAGAGACCCAGTACTTC. Amino acids: CSTSGRAVRETQYF.

This sequence joins TRBV28 and TRBJ2-1; D remains unclear. Trimming removed 4 bases at V and 6 bases at J, with 16 bases between. The length of the CDR3 is 15 residues. The V gene's germline CDR1 is MDHEN and CDR2 SYDVKM. The CDR3, as DNA: TGTGCCAGCAGTTCTGCGTCCTCCTCTAGCAATGAGCAGTTCTTC. Translation: CASSSASSSSNEQFF. Complete variable domain (other parts from reference TRBV28 and TRBJ2-1): DVKVTQSSRYLVKRTGEKVFLECVQDMDHENMFWYRQDPGLGLRLIYFSYDVKMKEKGDIPEGYSVSREKKERFSLILESASTNQTSMYLCASSSASSSSNEQFFGPGTRLTVL.

This clone was counted once. The chain couples TRBV10-1 to TRBJ1-2, with D possibly matching TRBD1 (6 bases). CDR1 WNHNN and CDR2 SYGVQD come from the germline V gene (reference sequence). The CDR3 length is 13 residues. Between the trimmed V and J ends, which lost 8 bases and 0 bases, there was a span of 10 bases. The CDR3 sequence is CASSDSTNYGYTF. The CDR3 DNA reads as TGCGCCAGCTCGGACAGTACTAACTATGGCTACACCTTC.

This clone was counted a few times. The chain has TRBV29-1 and TRBJ2-1; 13 bases are a match to TRBD2. Per the germline V gene, CDR1 is SQVTM and CDR2 is ANQGSEA. V was pared by 5 bases and J by 10 bases, with 11 bases of the junction left unmatched. CDR3 length: 15 residues. Here the CDR3 DNA reads TGCAGCGTTTGGGGGGGACTAGCGGGATCGGACGAGCAGTTCTTC. Translation: CSVWGGLAGSDEQFF.

The J gene is TRBJ1-1, the V gene TRBV5-4; tentative D call: TRBD1 (6 bases). V was trimmed by 4 bases and J by 4 bases, leaving 23 bases between them. The CDR3 consists of 17 residues. Germline lookup yields CDR1 SGHNT and CDR2 YYREEE (reference sequence). Here the CDR3 DNA reads TGTGCCAGCAGCCGTACAGGGATGGGGCTGAAAAGCACTGAAGCTTTCTTT. This translates into CASSRTGMGLKSTEAFF.

Turning to this clone: The sample has other DNA sequences that encode this CDR3 too. The chain couples TRBV2 to TRBJ2-7; TRBD2 is a possible D gene (5 bases). The CDR3 extends over 13 amino acids. CDR1 SNHLY and CDR2 FYNNEI come from the germline V gene. Trimming removed 5 bases at V and 3 bases at J, with 11 bases between. The CDR3: CASSWTGSYEQYF. The CDR3 DNA reads as TGTGCCAGCAGTTGGACGGGGAGCTACGAGCAGTACTTC.